The T cell receptor beta chain under discussion was sequenced for a study of post-analysis software for immune sequencing data. This clonotype appeared a few times. Its antigen is currently unknown. Included in the TCR beta cDNA libraries were unique molecular identifiers. From the PCR reads, TCRdb called clonotypes with MiXCR, one entry per CDR3 protein. The table has roughly 600,000 distinct CDR3 sequences, roughly 45% seen once. The CDR3 is 17 amino acids. V was clipped by 7 bases and J by 0 bases, with 18 bases between them. Germline CDR1 is MNHNS and CDR2 is SASEGT. Findings and limits, study-wide: Roughly 5 TRBV segments (TRBV5-6, TRBV5-1 and TRBV20-1 among them) occurred more frequently in patients than in controls.

The source material was blood. V usage is TRBV6-1 and J usage is TRBJ1-4; D remains unclear. This receptor was obtained from a girl between 10 and 17 years old with multiple sclerosis. Written as DNA, the CDR3 is TGTGCCAGCATCTTGTGGGGTAGCCTTACAACTAATGAAAAACTGTTTTTT. It translates to CASILWGSLTTNEKLFF.